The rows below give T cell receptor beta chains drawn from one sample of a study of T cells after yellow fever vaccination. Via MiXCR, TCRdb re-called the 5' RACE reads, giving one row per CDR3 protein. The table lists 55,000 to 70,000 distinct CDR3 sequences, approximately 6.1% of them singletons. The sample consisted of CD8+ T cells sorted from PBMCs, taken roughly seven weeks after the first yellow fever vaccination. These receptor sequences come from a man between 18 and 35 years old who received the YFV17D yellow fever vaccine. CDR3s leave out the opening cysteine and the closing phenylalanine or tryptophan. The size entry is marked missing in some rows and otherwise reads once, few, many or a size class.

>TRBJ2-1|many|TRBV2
ASSEGGFNEQF
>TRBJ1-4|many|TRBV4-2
ASRVVSATNEKLF
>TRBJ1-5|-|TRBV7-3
ASSPPLPGHNQPQH
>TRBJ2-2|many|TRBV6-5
ASSYLTLGFGELF
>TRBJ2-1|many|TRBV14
ASSQEITVHNEQF
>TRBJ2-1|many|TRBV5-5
ASMAGREQF
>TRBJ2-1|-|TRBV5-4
ASSPGLDNEQF
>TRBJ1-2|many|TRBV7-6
ASSLERGGGYGYT
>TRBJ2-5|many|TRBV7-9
ASSLAQGVETQY
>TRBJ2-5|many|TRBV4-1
ASSHGNRETQY
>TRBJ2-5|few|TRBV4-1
ASSQRTQETQY
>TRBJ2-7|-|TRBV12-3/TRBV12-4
ASSLDRDEQY
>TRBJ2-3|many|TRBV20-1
SADEPGLDADTQY
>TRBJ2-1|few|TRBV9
ASSVGGSSLYNEQF
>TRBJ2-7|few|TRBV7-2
ASRPSTSYEQY
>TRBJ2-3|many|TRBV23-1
ASSQSGAGEGTDTQY
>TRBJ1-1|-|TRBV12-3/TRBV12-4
ASSLRLGENTEAF
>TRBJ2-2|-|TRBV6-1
ASKATGVSTGELF
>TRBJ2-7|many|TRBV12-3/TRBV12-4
ASSLGGTRYEQY
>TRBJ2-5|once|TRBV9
ASSVWDQETQY
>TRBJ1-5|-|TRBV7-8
ASSPPGRQPQH
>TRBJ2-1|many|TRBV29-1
SVEGREIYNEQF
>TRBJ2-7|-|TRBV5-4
ASSDLAGGPYEQY
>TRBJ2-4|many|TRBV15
ATCDPPSGIQY
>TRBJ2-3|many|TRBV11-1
ASSFPGGADTQY
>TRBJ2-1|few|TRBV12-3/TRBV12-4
ASSHAGRGADEQF
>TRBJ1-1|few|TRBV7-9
ASRDNYGRNTEAF